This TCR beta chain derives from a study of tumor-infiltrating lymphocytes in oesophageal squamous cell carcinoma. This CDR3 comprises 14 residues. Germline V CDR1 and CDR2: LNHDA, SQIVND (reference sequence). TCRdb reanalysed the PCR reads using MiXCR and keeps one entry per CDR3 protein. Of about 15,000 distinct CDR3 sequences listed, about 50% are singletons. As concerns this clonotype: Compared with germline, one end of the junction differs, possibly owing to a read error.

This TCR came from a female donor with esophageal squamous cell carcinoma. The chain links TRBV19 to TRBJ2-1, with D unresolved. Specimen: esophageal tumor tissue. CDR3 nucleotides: TGTGCCAGTAGTATGTCATCCGGAAATTCACCCCTCCACTTC. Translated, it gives CASSMSSGNSPLHF. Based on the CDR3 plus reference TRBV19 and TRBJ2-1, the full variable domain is DGGITQSPKYLFRKEGQNVTLSCEQNLNHDAMYWYRQDPGQGLRLIYYSQIVNDFQKGDIAEGYSVSREKKESFPLTVTSAQKNPTAFYLCASSMSSGNSPLHFGPGTRLTVL.